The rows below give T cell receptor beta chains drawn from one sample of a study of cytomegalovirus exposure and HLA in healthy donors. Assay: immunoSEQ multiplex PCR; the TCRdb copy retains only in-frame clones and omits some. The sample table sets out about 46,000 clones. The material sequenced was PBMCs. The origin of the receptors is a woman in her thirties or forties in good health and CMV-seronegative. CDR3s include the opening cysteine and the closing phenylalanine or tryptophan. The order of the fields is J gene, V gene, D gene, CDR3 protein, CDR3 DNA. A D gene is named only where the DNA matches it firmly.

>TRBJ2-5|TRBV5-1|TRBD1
CASSTTGGETQYF
TGCGCCAGCAGCACTACAGGGGGGGAGACCCAGTACTTC
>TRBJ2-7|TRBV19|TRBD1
CASSMGQGYEQYF
TGTGCCAGTAGTATGGGACAGGGCTACGAGCAGTACTTC
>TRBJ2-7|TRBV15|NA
CATSRDRQANEQYF
TGTGCCACCAGCAGAGATCGGCAGGCCAACGAGCAGTACTTC
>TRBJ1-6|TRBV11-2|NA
CASSFAGQNSPLHF
TGTGCCAGCAGCTTCGCCGGTCAAAATTCACCCCTCCACTTT
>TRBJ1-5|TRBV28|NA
CASSLSRINQPQHF
TGTGCCAGCAGCCTTAGTAGAATTAATCAGCCCCAGCATTTT
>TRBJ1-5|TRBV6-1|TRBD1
CASRDRGTQPQHF
TGTGCCAGCAGGGACAGGGGTACTCAGCCCCAGCATTTT
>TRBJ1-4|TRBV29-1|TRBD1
CSVVTGGNQGGKLFF
TGCAGCGTTGTCACAGGGGGGAACCAAGGCGGAAAACTGTTTTTT
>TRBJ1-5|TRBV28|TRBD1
CASRSDRVGNQPQHF
TGTGCCAGCAGGTCGGACAGGGTAGGCAATCAGCCCCAGCATTTT
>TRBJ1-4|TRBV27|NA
CASSSPLLGLEKLFF
TGTGCCAGCAGTTCGCCACTATTGGGGCTTGAAAAACTGTTTTTT
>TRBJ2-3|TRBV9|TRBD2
CASSVAVGGRYRDTQYF
TGTGCCAGCAGCGTGGCTGTCGGCGGGAGGTATCGAGATACGCAGTATTTT
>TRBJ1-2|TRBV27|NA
CASSLGVNYGYTF
TGTGCCAGCAGTTTGGGAGTTAACTATGGCTACACCTTC
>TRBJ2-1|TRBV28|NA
CASNSDSANEQFF
TGTGCCAGCAATAGTGACTCCGCCAATGAGCAGTTCTTC
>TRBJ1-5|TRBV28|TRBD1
CASSLYRTGRGHNQPQHF
TGTGCCAGCAGTTTATATAGGACAGGGCGGGGGCACAATCAGCCCCAGCATTTT
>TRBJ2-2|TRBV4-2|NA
CASSQDPGPSTGELFF
TGTGCCAGCAGCCAAGATCCTGGCCCTTCGACCGGGGAGCTGTTTTTT
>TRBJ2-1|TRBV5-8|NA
CASSFDRNNEQFF
TGTGCCAGCAGCTTTGACAGAAACAATGAGCAGTTCTTC
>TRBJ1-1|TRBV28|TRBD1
CASEGQPNTEVFF
TGTGCCAGCGAGGGACAGCCCAACACTGAAGTTTTCTTT